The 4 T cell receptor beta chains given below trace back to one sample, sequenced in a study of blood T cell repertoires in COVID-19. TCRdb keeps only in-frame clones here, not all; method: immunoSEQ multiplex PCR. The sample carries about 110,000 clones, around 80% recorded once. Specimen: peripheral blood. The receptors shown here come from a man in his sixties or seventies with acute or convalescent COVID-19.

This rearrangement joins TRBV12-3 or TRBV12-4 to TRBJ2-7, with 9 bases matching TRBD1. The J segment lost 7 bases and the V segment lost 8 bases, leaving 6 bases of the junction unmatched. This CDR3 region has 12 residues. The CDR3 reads CASGQGRREQYF. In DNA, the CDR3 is TGTGCCAGCGGACAGGGGCGAAGGGAGCAGTACTTC.

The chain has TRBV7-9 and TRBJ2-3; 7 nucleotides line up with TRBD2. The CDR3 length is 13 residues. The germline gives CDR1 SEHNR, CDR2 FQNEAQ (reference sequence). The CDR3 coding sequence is TGTGCTACAAGCGGGGATAGCACAGATACGCAGTATTTT. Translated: CATSGDSTDTQYF.

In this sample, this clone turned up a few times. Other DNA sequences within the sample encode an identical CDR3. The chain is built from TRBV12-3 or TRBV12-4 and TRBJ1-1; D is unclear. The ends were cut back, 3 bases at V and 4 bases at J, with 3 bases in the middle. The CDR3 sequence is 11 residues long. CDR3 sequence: CASSFGTEAFF. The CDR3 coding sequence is TGTGCCAGCAGTTTCGGCACTGAAGCTTTCTTT.

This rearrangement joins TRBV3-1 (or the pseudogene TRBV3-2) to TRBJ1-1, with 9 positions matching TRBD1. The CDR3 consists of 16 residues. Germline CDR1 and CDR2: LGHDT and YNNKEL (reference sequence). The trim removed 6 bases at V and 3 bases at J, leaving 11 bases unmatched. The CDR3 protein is CASRPPGQGGDTEAFF. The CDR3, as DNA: TGTGCCAGCAGACCTCCGGGACAGGGTGGAGACACTGAAGCTTTCTTT.